A selection of T cell receptor beta chains follows, all from one sample in a study of blood T cell repertoires in COVID-19. Repertoires were generated with immunoSEQ multiplex PCR, while TCRdb's copy carries only in-frame clones and drops some. The table includes approximately 280,000 clones, more than 85% detected once. The sequencing input was peripheral blood. The receptors derive from a man in his forties with acute or convalescent COVID-19. The CDR3 runs from the conserved cysteine through the conserved F or W. The D gene is left open where the match is weak. Not every row has a clone size; where given, it reads once, few, many or a size class.

NA | TRBJ1-1 | TRBV12-3/TRBV12-4 | NA | CASSLARVEAFF | TGTGCCAGCAGTTTAGCGCGTGTTGAAGCTTTCTTT
NA | TRBJ2-3 | TRBV27 | NA | CASRDRVYTDTQYF | TGTGCCAGCAGAGATCGGGTGTACACAGATACGCAGTATTTT
NA | TRBJ2-3 | TRBV24-1 | TRBD2 | CATSQLAGGQDTQYF | TGTGCCACCAGTCAACTAGCGGGGGGGCAAGATACGCAGTATTTT
NA | TRBJ1-5 | TRBV11-2 | NA | CASSLTGPNQPQHF | TGTGCCAGCAGCTTAACAGGTCCAAATCAGCCCCAGCATTTT
NA | TRBJ1-2 | TRBV9 | NA | CASSPGTLAREGYGYTF | TGTGCCAGCAGCCCCGGGACCCTAGCAAGGGAGGGCTATGGCTACACCTTC
NA | TRBJ1-5 | TRBV30 | NA | CAWSVGRGQPQHF | TGTGCCTGGAGTGTTGGGAGGGGTCAGCCCCAGCATTTT
NA | TRBJ2-5 | TRBV9 | TRBD2 | CASSVGGGAETQYF | TGTGCCAGCAGCGTAGGCGGGGGGGCGGAGACCCAGTACTTC
few | TRBJ1-1 | TRBV30 | NA | CAWSQPGTEAFF | TGTGCCTGGAGCCAGCCAGGCACTGAAGCTTTCTTT
NA | TRBJ1-3 | TRBV5-1 | TRBD1 | CASSPMLGTASGNTIYF | TGCGCCAGCAGCCCCATGCTCGGGACAGCCTCTGGAAACACCATATATTTT
NA | TRBJ2-7 | TRBV7-9 | TRBD1 | CASSLVGQLYEQYF | TGTGCCAGCAGCTTAGTGGGACAGCTCTACGAGCAGTACTTC
once | TRBJ1-3 | TRBV19 | NA | CASSGGAYSGNTIYF | TGTGCCAGTAGTGGAGGGGCCTACTCTGGAAACACCATATATTTT
NA | TRBJ1-1 | TRBV11-2 | TRBD1 | CASSYDRGGTEAFF | TGTGCCAGCAGCTACGACAGGGGCGGGACTGAAGCTTTCTTT
NA | TRBJ2-3 | TRBV24-1 | TRBD2 | CATSDSSTSGWGDTQYF | TGTGCCACCAGTGATTCCTCGACTAGCGGATGGGGAGATACGCAGTATTTT
few | TRBJ1-1 | TRBV19 | TRBD1 | CASSIESTGMNTEAFF | TGTGCCAGTAGTATTGAATCGACAGGGATGAACACTGAAGCTTTCTTT
NA | TRBJ2-2 | TRBV5-1 | NA | CASSLGPSGGELFF | TGCGCCAGCAGCTTGGGACCCAGCGGCGGGGAGCTGTTTTTT
NA | TRBJ1-1 | TRBV29-1 | NA | CSVEEGRAKEAFF | TGCAGCGTTGAAGAGGGGAGGGCGAAAGAAGCTTTCTTT
NA | TRBJ2-2 | TRBV9 | TRBD1 | CASSVNRGTGELFF | TGTGCCAGCAGCGTAAACAGGGGCACCGGGGAGCTGTTTTTT
NA | TRBJ1-4 | TRBV19 | NA | CASRVVATNEKLFF | TGTGCCAGTAGGGTCGTAGCAACTAATGAAAAACTGTTTTTT
few | TRBJ1-1 | TRBV5-1 | TRBD1 | CASKTGTGNTEAFF | TGCGCCAGCAAGACCGGGACAGGGAACACTGAAGCTTTCTTT
NA | TRBJ1-2 | TRBV28 | NA | CASSSRGRHGYTF | TGTGCCAGCAGTTCCAGGGGCAGGCATGGCTACACCTTC
NA | TRBJ1-1 | TRBV4-2 | TRBD1 | CASSQDAGQGNTEAFF | TGTGCCAGCAGCCAAGATGCCGGACAGGGGAACACTGAAGCTTTCTTT
NA | TRBJ1-1 | TRBV5-1 | NA | CASSQQGPNTEAFF | TGCGCCAGCAGTCAACAGGGACCGAACACTGAAGCTTTCTTT
NA | TRBJ2-1 | TRBV9 | TRBD2 | CASSVAFAGGTSYNEQFF | TGTGCCAGCAGCGTAGCTTTTGCGGGGGGGACCAGCTACAATGAGCAGTTCTTC
NA | TRBJ2-7 | TRBV6-6 | NA | CASSWQGSPYEQYF | TGTGCCAGCAGTTGGCAGGGAAGCCCCTACGAGCAGTACTTC
NA | TRBJ2-7 | TRBV7-8 | NA | CASSSGPDNSYEQYF | TGTGCCAGCAGCTCTGGTCCGGACAACTCCTACGAGCAGTACTTC
NA | TRBJ1-1 | TRBV7-2 | TRBD1 | CASQGQLNTEAFF | TGTGCCAGTCAGGGACAGCTGAACACTGAAGCTTTCTTT
NA | TRBJ2-1 | TRBV7-9 | TRBD2 | CASSLTSGGVNEQFF | TGTGCCAGCAGCTTGACTAGCGGGGGGGTCAATGAGCAGTTCTTC
NA | TRBJ2-7 | TRBV3-1/TRBV3-2 | TRBD2 | CASSQTSGVYEQYF | TGTGCCAGCAGCCAGACTAGCGGGGTCTACGAGCAGTACTTC
once | TRBJ1-1 | TRBV6-5 | NA | CASSRNTEAFF | TGTGCCAGCAGCCGGAACACTGAAGCTTTCTTT
NA | TRBJ1-6 | TRBV6-5 | TRBD1 | CASSPRDRPNSPLHF | TGTGCCAGCAGCCCCCGGGACAGGCCGAATTCACCCCTCCACTTT
NA | TRBJ2-1 | TRBV7-2 | TRBD1 | CASSLGQGNEQFF | TGTGCCAGCAGCTTGGGACAGGGGAATGAGCAGTTCTTC
NA | TRBJ2-3 | TRBV2 | NA | CASSGDISTDTQYF | TGTGCCAGCAGTGGGGACATAAGCACAGATACGCAGTATTTT
NA | TRBJ2-1 | TRBV7-8 | TRBD1 | CASSPGTGMGYNEQFF | TGTGCCAGCAGCCCAGGGACAGGGATGGGCTACAATGAGCAGTTCTTC